This note documents a single T cell receptor beta chain sequence. This clone was observed a few times. No cognate antigen has been identified for it. No qualities accompany the bases; no much larger clone lies one base away. Each donor gave one peripheral blood draw, roughly 0.12 L on average, collected into heparinised tubes. A BD FACSAria II was used to sort naive, central memory, regulatory and stem cell-like memory CD4+ T cells with a panel that included CD45RO, CCR7, CD25, CD127, CD95 and CD27. Purity was above 95% for every sorted population. Right away, PBMCs were isolated by Lymphoprep density gradient centrifugation and were stained directly, with no culture step. Samples were stained and sorted in pairs, with one healthy donor and one patient per experiment, so that batch effects were minimized. The data are from a study of beta chain features in type 1 diabetes (dated by TCRdb to 2017 to 2018). Turning to the overall study: No differences in mean age, gender distribution, total cell number or subset yield were found between patients and healthy donors. Across all samples, some 99 million sorted cells were examined, and cell number per subset correlated strongly with RNA yield. The study compared TCRB repertoires of sorted circulating CD4+ T cell subsets between recently diagnosed type 1 diabetes patients and matched healthy donors. Whereas all 30 or so donors provided naive and central memory subsets, regulatory and stem cell-like memory subsets were isolated from just 8 patients and about 8 healthy donors. Findings and caveats that apply to the study as a whole: Shorter templates might have been favored by PCR, but patient and control samples were amplified and corrected together, so both groups would have been affected equally by any skew. Naive, central memory and regulatory TCRB repertoires appeared more similar among patients than among healthy donors. Type 1 diabetes patients showed a moderate but significant shortening of TCRB CDR3 length in all four CD4+ subsets. HLA sub-analyses involved small numbers of individuals, so any influence of HLA type on TCRB rearrangement remained unresolved. Because cDNA was sequenced instead of genomic DNA, highly expressing activated cells could be over-represented, though the groups showed no difference in activation or CD3 levels. Fewer insertions and more nucleotide deletions at VDJ recombination sites were observed in patients with type 1 diabetes, implying thymic rearrangement abnormalities.

The entire amount of isolated RNA was reverse transcribed using the High Capacity cDNA Reverse Transcription Kit, so the sequenced TCRB transcripts were expressed ones. Deep immunoSEQ sequencing was applied to naive, central memory and regulatory T cell samples, giving an average of around 4 million total reads per sample. Sorted cells were lysed in RLT buffer and RNA was extracted with DNase-treated RNeasy Micro or Mini kits, depending on cell number. Each cell subset was processed separately to prevent cross-contamination, with patient and healthy donor samples processed together. TCRB sequences were amplified from cDNA with the immunoSEQ multiplex PCR, producing 87-bp fragments spanning the CDR3 region. Sequencing of the amplicons was performed on the Illumina HiSeq platform. As for how the authors treated the data: PCR bias was computationally corrected using synthetic template baselines, reads within Hamming distance 2 were collapsed, and singletons that could not be merged were discarded. Reads were aligned against IMGT to assign V, D and J genes, CDR3 length and insertions or deletions at six rearrangement sites. Within each subset, clonotype counts were normalized to sorted cell number, after which true diversity and Gini coefficients were computed with the tcR R package. The overlap coefficient, calculated on TCRB nucleotide sequences, was used to measure repertoire sharing. The source is immuneACCESS, and TCRdb retained only in-frame sequences with V and J called. Part of the clones is not carried over; for the studies checked, unresolved V genes explain less than half of this, and the remainder is unexplained. That table furnishes V, J and clone size, whereas the DNA furnished D and trimming. The sample data list fewer than 200,000 clones, and approximately 13% of these were observed just once. The ten largest clonotypes hold less than 0.7% of the sample.

V is cut back by 5 bases and J by 3 bases, with 4 bases in the junction unmatched. From the cysteine through the phenylalanine, the CDR3 covers 15 amino acids. Just the 45-base CDR3 DNA is kept, in frame starting at base 1. Per the germline V gene, SGHTA is the CDR1 and FQGTGA is the CDR2. Rearrangement joined TRBV7-3 to TRBJ2-1; 10 bases in the junction line up with TRBD2. This clonotype originated in a woman aged 18-29 years in good health. Sequenced sample: central memory CD4+ T cells from blood. The CDR3 here reads CASSRTSGDYNEQFF. The nucleotides are TGTGCCAGCAGCCGAACTAGCGGGGACTACAATGAGCAGTTCTTC.